This T cell receptor (beta chain) was found in a study of CD8 T cells in ankylosing spondylitis. Study-wide points: In peripheral blood, disease-linked CD8+ clones occurred at relatively low frequencies. For ankylosing spondylitis blood, a TCR beta motif of several highly homologous variants appeared characteristic.

A quantitative 5'-RACE method, one with molecular barcodes, was used to make TCR beta libraries. TCRdb reanalysed the 5' RACE reads using MiXCR and keeps one entry per CDR3 protein. Here the sample spans 150,000 to 250,000 distinct CDR3 sequences, roughly 13% being singletons. The CDR3 sequence is 14 residues long. V gave up 3 bases and J gave up 0 bases, with 5 bases separating them. This clonotype was picked up many times. Its target is not known. The receptor was derived from a male donor with ankylosing spondylitis or in good health (not recorded which). Sequenced: blood, either unsorted or a sorted T cell fraction (not recorded which). This sequence joins TRBV12-3 or TRBV12-4 and TRBJ2-2; D is possibly TRBD1 (5 bases). The DNA for the CDR3 is TGTGCCAGCAGTTTGACAGCGAACACCGGGGAGCTGTTTTTT. Amino acids: CASSLTANTGELFF.